The 6 T cell receptor beta chains below were found in one sample sequenced in a study of blood T cells in healthy people across ages. Through a sample-barcoded 5' primer and a J-beta primer mix, a second PCR was run for 7 to 11 cycles. TCRdb re-analysed the 5' RACE reads in MiXCR, keeping a single row per CDR3 protein. The sample yields over a million distinct CDR3 sequences, 42% seen once. Source material: blood. The origin of the receptors is a young woman in good health.

J is TRBJ1-5 and V is TRBV10-3, with D uncertain. The length of the CDR3 is 16 residues. The germline gives CDR1 ENHRY, CDR2 SYGVKD. V was trimmed by 6 bases and J by 2 bases, leaving 17 bases between them. CDR3 bases: TGTGCCATCAGCCCGGACGGCGTCGGGGGCAATCAGCCCCAGCATTTT. It encodes CAISPDGVGGNQPQHF.

The V call is TRBV20-1, the J call TRBJ1-5, with D maybe TRBD1 (6 bases). Trimming removed 5 bases from V and 2 bases from J, with 13 bases in between. This CDR3 has 14 residues. Germline V gene lookup returns CDR1 DFQATT and CDR2 SNEGSKA (reference sequence). CDR3 in amino acids: CSAPWPGGNQPQHF. CDR3 sequence (DNA): TGCAGTGCTCCCTGGCCAGGGGGCAATCAGCCCCAGCATTTT.

In this sample, this clonotype turned up a few times. The junction and the germline gene differ at one end; a read error may be behind it. The chain carries TRBV2 and TRBJ2-5; D is undetermined. The CDR3 spans 14 residues. The germline gives CDR1 SNHLY, CDR2 FYNNEI. The CDR3 protein is CASSPAQAQGTQYF. The CDR3 DNA reads TGTGCCAGCAGTCCCGCCCAGGCACAAGGGACCCAGTACTTC.

This clonotype was seen more than once but under ten times. The J gene is TRBJ2-3, the V gene TRBV20-1; TRBD2 aligns across 9 bases. Trimming removed 5 bases from V and 11 bases from J; junction bases left unmatched: 14. There are 14 residues in the CDR3. Germline values: CDR1 DFQATT, CDR2 SNEGSKA (reference sequence). CDR3 sequence reads: CSAPTAGGLTEQYF. The CDR3 region has the DNA TGCAGTGCTCCAACAGCGGGGGGCCTCACGGAGCAGTATTTT.

This clonotype showed up just a few times. The V call is TRBV12-5, the J call TRBJ2-5, with D unresolved. The CDR3 spans 16 residues. V was trimmed by 1 base and J by 4 bases, leaving 16 bases between them. Germline CDR1 and CDR2: LGHNT and FRNRAP. The CDR3 sequence: CASGLGTRTLRETQYF. CDR3 coding DNA: TGTGCTAGTGGTTTGGGGACCCGGACCCTAAGAGAGACCCAGTACTTC.

This clonotype came up a few times. The genes are TRBV29-1 and TRBJ2-5, with 13 bases identical to TRBD2. The J call may not be correct, given that the DNA end is closer to TRBJ2-7. CDR3 length: 13 amino acids. CDR1 and CDR2 from the germline V gene are SQVTM and ANQGSEA. The CDR3 protein is CSYATSGGNEQYF. The CDR3 DNA reads as TGCAGCTACGCGACTAGCGGGGGGAACGAGCAGTACTTC.